This TCR beta chain was recovered during a study of tissue T cells after allogeneic stem cell transplantation. Study observations and caveats: Alloreactivity or antigen specificity of tissue TCRs was not determined; some clones might be host cells. Within patients, tissue anatomy strongly shaped TCR repertoire composition. The patient cohort was small and clinically heterogeneous, with limited sampling depth.

Sequenced by immunoSEQ multiplex PCR; TCRdb stores in-frame clones only, minus some. The sample comprises fewer than 30,000 clones, 73% of which are singletons, and less than 10% rests with the top ten. Comparators were a few non-transplant cancer patients without known GI disease. There are a few counts of this clone. Its antigen is undetermined. Germline loops: CDR1 LGHNA, CDR2 YSLEER. V was pared by 4 bases and J by 2 bases, with 4 bases of the junction left unmatched. The CDR3 runs 16 residues. The J gene is TRBJ2-6, the V gene TRBV4-3; 8 positions agree with TRBD1. The sequence derives from a female donor over 55 with lung cancer. Here the sequenced sample was tissue from the ileum, taken at autopsy. The CDR3 is CASSPQQGAGANVLTF. The CDR3 region has the DNA TGCGCCAGCAGCCCACAACAGGGGGCTGGGGCCAACGTCCTGACTTTC.